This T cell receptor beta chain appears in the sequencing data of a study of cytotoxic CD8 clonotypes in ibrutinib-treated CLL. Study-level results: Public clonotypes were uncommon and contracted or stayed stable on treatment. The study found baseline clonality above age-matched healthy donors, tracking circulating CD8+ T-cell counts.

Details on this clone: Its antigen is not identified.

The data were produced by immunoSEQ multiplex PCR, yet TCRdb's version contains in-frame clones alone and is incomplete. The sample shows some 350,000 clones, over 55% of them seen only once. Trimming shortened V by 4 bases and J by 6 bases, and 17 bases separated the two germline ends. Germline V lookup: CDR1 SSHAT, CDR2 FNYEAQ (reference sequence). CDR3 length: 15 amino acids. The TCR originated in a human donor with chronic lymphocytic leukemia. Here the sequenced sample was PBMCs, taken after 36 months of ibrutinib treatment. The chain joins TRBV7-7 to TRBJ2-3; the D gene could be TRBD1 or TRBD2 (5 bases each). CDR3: CASSSGGTPGDTQYF. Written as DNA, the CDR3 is TGTGCCAGCAGCTCTGGGGGTACACCAGGCGATACGCAGTATTTT.